This T cell receptor (beta chain) was sequenced in a study of cytomegalovirus exposure and HLA in healthy donors. PCR involved 60 Vbeta and 13 Jbeta primers. Under the authors' procedure: In a later analysis, some 10 million of 60 million to 80 million unique beta chains occurred in at least two donors. Method: immunoSEQ multiplex PCR; TCRdb's copy keeps in-frame clones and lacks some. V, J and clone size are those of that table, while D and trimming were read from the DNA. The sample includes 150,000 to 200,000 clones, 65% to 85% of them seen just once. This clone appeared a few times. Trimming left V 3 bases short and J 5 bases short, with 3 bases between. The CDR3 sequence is 11 residues long. The germline V gene has CDR1 SGHNT and CDR2 YYREEE (reference sequence).

This receptor was identified in a middle-aged woman in good health and CMV-seropositive. J is TRBJ2-1 and V is TRBV5-4, with unresolved D. Sequenced sample: PBMCs. CDR3 sequence reads: CASSSDNEQFF. The CDR3 DNA follows: TGTGCCAGCAGCTCGGACAATGAGCAGTTCTTC.